The table lists the clone carrying this TCR beta chain with many counts. Its specificity is not known. The sample belongs to a study of T cells in Graves' hyperthyroidism and ophthalmopathy. Study-wide results and caveats: The blood repertoire included most of the expanded thyroid clonotypes above 0.001.

Diagnoses used clinical symptoms, serum thyroxine and TRAb, thyroid ultrasound and orbital computed tomography. The CDR3 regions of TCR beta were amplified from RNA transcripts. The study used the HTBI primer set for a first-round RT-PCR of the TCR CDR3. TCRdb ran MiXCR on the multiplex PCR reads and lists one entry per CDR3 protein. The sample shows about 420,000 distinct CDR3 sequences, approximately 14% of them seen only once. Material for sequencing was blood. The TCR originated in a woman between 18 and 30 years old with Graves' hyperthyroidism.

The CDR3 DNA sequence: TGTGCCAGCAGTCCGGGCTCGCGGCCCGGGGAGCTGTTTTTT. Translation gives CASSPGSRPGELFF. The J gene is TRBJ2-2, the V gene TRBV7-9, with D unresolved. The germline gives CDR1 SEHNR, CDR2 FQNEAQ (reference sequence). The V end lost 6 bases, the J end lost 6 bases, and 14 bases lay between the germline ends. The CDR3 length is 14 residues.